These T cell receptor beta chains were read from a single sample in a study of OX40 agonist ivuxolimab in advanced cancers. Libraries were prepared by immunoSEQ multiplex PCR; TCRdb keeps only in-frame clonotypes and omits some of them. The table lists about 39,000 clones, roughly 92% of them singletons, with under 25% in the top ten. This material consisted of CD4+ or CD8+ T cells sorted from blood, taken in a trial of the OX40 agonist ivuxolimab. All receptors come from an adult with an advanced solid tumor such as melanoma, head and neck, liver or kidney cancer. Both conserved end residues are trimmed from each CDR3.

TRBJ2-7 TRBV6-6 ASSTGGPNEQY
TRBJ2-7 TRBV20-1 SAGTAYEQY
TRBJ2-7 TRBV5-1 ASSPGTIYEQY
TRBJ2-1 TRBV4-1 ASSQESSAGREQF
TRBJ2-7 TRBV29-1 SVVAGSYEQY
TRBJ2-1 TRBV4-1 ASSQVRGTDEQF
TRBJ2-7 TRBV5-1 ASSLGGSSYEQY
TRBJ1-1 TRBV11-2 ASSLVEGVWSEAF
TRBJ2-3 TRBV18 ASSPTAGGKPLTDTQY
TRBJ1-1 TRBV9 ASSVGDSTEAF
TRBJ1-2 TRBV7-8 ASSYATGQYGYT
TRBJ2-1 TRBV7-2 ASSLPGGVDERF
TRBJ2-1 TRBV6-4 ASSDRADPTNEQF
TRBJ2-5 TRBV27 ASSLLAGGLQETQY